This T cell receptor beta chain derives from a study of T cell responses to AZD1222 COVID-19 vaccine. Study-level points and caveats: All repertoire sampling was performed exclusively after the peak T cell response. Unmutated regions of variants are reportedly targeted by nearly half of spike-specific TCRs. Donors in the cohort were predominantly white British and more often female, and clonal diversity was possibly underestimated.

Per germline, CDR1 LNHNV and CDR2 YYDKDF (reference sequence). This CDR3 contains 15 residues. V was shortened by 2 bases and J by 4 bases, with 11 bases between the two germline ends. Sequencing was performed with immunoSEQ multiplex PCR; in TCRdb, only in-frame clones are kept and a portion is missing. This table holds about 24,000 clones, 86% found once. As regards this clone: Its antigen remains unidentified.

Source: peripheral blood, taken 28 days after the second AZD1222 dose. V gene TRBV15 combines with J gene TRBJ1-4, with a possible D match to TRBD1 (5 bases). This TCR derives from an adult who received the AZD1222 COVID-19 vaccine. CDR3 in DNA: TGTGCCACCAGCAGATGGGGGGGAATTAATGAAAAACTGTTTTTT. It is translated as CATSRWGGINEKLFF.